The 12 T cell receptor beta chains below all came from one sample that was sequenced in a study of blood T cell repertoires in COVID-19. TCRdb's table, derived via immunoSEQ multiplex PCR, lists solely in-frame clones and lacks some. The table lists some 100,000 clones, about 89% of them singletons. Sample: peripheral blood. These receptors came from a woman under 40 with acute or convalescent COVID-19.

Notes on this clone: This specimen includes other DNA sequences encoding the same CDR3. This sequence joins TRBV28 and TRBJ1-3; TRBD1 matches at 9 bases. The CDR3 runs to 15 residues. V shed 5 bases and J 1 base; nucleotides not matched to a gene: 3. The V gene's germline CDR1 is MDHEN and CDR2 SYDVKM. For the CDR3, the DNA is TGTGCCAGCAGTCCCGGGACAGGGTCTGGAAACACCATATATTTT. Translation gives CASSPGTGSGNTIYF.

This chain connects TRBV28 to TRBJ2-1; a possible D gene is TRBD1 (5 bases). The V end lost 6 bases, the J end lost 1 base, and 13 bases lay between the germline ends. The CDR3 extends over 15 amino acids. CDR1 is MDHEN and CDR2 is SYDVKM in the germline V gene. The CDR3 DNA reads TGTGCCAGCAGGAACCGCAGGGTGTCCTACAATGAGCAGTTCTTC. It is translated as CASRNRRVSYNEQFF.

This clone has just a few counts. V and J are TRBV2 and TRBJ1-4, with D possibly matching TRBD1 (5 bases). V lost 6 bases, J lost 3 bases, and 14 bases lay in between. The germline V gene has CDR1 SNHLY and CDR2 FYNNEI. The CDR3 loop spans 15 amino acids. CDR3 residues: CASSFSGGANEKLFF. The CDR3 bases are TGTGCCAGCAGCTTCTCCGGGGGAGCTAATGAAAAACTGTTTTTT.

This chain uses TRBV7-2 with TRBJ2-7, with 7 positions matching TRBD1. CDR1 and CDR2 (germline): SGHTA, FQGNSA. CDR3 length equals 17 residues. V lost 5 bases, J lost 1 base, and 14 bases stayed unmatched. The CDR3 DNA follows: TGTGCCAGCAGCCGCCTTGGGACAGCCCTCCCTTCCTACGAGCAGTACTTC. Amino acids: CASSRLGTALPSYEQYF.

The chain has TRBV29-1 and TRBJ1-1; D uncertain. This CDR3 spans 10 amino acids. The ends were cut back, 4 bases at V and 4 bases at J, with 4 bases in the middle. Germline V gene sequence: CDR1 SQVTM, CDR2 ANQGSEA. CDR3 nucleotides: TGCAGCGTTGGGGCCACTGAAGCTTTCTTT. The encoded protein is CSVGATEAFF.

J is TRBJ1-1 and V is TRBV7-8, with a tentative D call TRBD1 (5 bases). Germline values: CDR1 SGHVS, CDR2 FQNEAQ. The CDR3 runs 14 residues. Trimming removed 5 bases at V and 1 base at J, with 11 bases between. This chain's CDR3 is CASSPRGWNTEAFF. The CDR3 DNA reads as TGTGCCAGCAGCCCAAGGGGTTGGAACACTGAAGCTTTCTTT.

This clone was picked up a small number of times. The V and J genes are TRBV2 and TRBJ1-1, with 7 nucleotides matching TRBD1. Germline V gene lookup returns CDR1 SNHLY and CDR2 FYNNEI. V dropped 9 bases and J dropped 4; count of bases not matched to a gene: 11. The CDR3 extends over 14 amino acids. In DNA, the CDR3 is TGTGCCAGTCCCTCCGGGACAGAAGGCACTGAAGCTTTCTTT. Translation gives CASPSGTEGTEAFF.

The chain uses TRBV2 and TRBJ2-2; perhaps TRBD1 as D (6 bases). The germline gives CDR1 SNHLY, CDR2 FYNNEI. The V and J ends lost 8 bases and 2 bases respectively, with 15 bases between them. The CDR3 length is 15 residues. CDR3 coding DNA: TGTGCCAGCTCCCTGGGCAGGGGAAACACCGGGGAGCTGTTTTTT. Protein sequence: CASSLGRGNTGELFF.

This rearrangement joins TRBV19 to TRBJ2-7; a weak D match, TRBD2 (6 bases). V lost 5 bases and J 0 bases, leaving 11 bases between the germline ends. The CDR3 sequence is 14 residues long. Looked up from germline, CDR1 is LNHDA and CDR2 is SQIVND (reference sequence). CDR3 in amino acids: CASSVSGNSYEQYF. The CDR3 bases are TGTGCCAGTAGTGTTAGCGGAAACTCCTACGAGCAGTACTTC.

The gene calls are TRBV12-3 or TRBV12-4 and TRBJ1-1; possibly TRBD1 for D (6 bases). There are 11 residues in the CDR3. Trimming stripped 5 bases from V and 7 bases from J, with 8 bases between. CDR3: CASSGGNEAFF. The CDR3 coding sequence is TGTGCCAGCAGTGGGGGCAATGAAGCTTTCTTT.

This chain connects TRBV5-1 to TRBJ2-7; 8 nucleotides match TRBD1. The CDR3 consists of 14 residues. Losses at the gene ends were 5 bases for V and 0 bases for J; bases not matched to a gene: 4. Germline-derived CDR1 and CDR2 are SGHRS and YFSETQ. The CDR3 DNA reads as TGCGCCAGCAGGAGGGGGACAGGCTCCTACGAGCAGTACTTC. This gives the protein CASRRGTGSYEQYF.

CDR3 in DNA: TGTGCCAGCAGGGGGACTAGCGGGTCCACAGATACGCAGTATTTT. Residues: CASRGTSGSTDTQYF. This sequence joins TRBV2 and TRBJ2-3; 12 bases map to TRBD2. In germline, CDR1 is SNHLY, CDR2 FYNNEI. The CDR3 consists of 15 residues. V dropped 6 bases and J dropped 2; count of bases not matched to a gene: 3.